This is a list of T cell receptor beta chains from one sample in a study of T cells in Graves' hyperthyroidism and ophthalmopathy. From the multiplex PCR reads, TCRdb called clonotypes with MiXCR, one entry per CDR3 protein. The sample lists over 200,000 distinct CDR3 sequences; 13% to 15% were seen once. Sequenced input: blood. These receptors were taken from a woman aged 35 to 49 with Graves' hyperthyroidism that later progressed to Graves' ophthalmopathy. Both conserved end residues are part of each CDR3. A D gene is named only where the DNA matches it firmly. Size tells how often a clone was seen (once, few, many) or the class of an expanded clone, and some rows leave it out.

J,V,size,D,DNA,CDR3
TRBJ2-3,TRBV30,.,.,TGTGCCTGGAGTGTAGGGCAGGGCCTTGATACGCAGTATTTT,CAWSVGQGLDTQYF
TRBJ2-1,TRBV7-9,many,TRBD1,TGTGCCAGCAGCTCGACGAAGAGCCGGGACAGGGGGCATAATGAGCAGTTCTTC,CASSSTKSRDRGHNEQFF
TRBJ2-7,TRBV20-1,many,TRBD1,TGCAGTGCTAGAGGGACGGGACAGCGCGAGCAGTACTTC,CSARGTGQREQYF
TRBJ1-1,TRBV7-9,many,TRBD1,TGTGCCAGCAGCCATCGACAGGGATTGAACACTGAAGCTTTCTTT,CASSHRQGLNTEAFF
TRBJ2-3,TRBV5-1,many,TRBD2,TGCGCCAGCAGCCCCTGGACTAGCGGATTCTACACAGATACGCAGTATTTT,CASSPWTSGFYTDTQYF
TRBJ1-5,TRBV18,many,.,TGTGCCAGCTCACTTACCGGAGGGGGGGCGTATAGCAATCAGCCCCAGCATTTT,CASSLTGGGAYSNQPQHF
TRBJ1-5,TRBV28,many,TRBD1,TGTGCCAGCAGTCGATTCGGGACAGGCAATCAGCCCCAGCATTTT,CASSRFGTGNQPQHF
TRBJ2-2,TRBV11-1,many,.,TGTGCCAGCAGCCCGGACAGAGTAGTCCTGACAGGGGAGCTGTTTTTT,CASSPDRVVLTGELFF
TRBJ2-1,TRBV11-2,many,TRBD2,TGTGCCAGCAGCTTAGAAGCGACTAGCGGAATGTACAATGAGCAGTTCTTC,CASSLEATSGMYNEQFF
TRBJ2-1,TRBV11-3,many,TRBD2,TGTGCCAGCAGCTTGACTAGCGGGGCCTACAATGAGCAGTTCTTC,CASSLTSGAYNEQFF
TRBJ1-1,TRBV19,.,.,TGTGCCAGTAGTCCGGCAGGGGCACCTAACACTGAAGCTTTCTTT,CASSPAGAPNTEAFF
TRBJ2-1,TRBV7-2,many,.,TGTGCCAGCACCCAAAGGGGCGCCTTCGGCAATGAGCAGTTCTTC,CASTQRGAFGNEQFF
TRBJ2-1,TRBV18,many,.,TGTGCCAGCTCACCCAACGGGAACTACAATGAGCAGTTCTTC,CASSPNGNYNEQFF
TRBJ2-7,TRBV7-9,few,TRBD1,TGTGCCAGCACCAAACAGGGGGTTAGTTTCTACGAGCAGTACTTC,CASTKQGVSFYEQYF
TRBJ1-2,TRBV27,many,.,TGTGCCAGCAGTTTCCTTCAGGGAACACGCTACACCTTC,CASSFLQGTRYTF